This is a list of T cell receptor beta chains from one sample in a study of blood T cell repertoires in COVID-19. Measured with immunoSEQ multiplex PCR; TCRdb has only the in-frame clones, and not every one. This sample has roughly 230,000 clones; around 87% occur once, and the top ten carry about 7%. Sequencing was carried out using PBMCs or T cells enriched from blood (not recorded which). The source is a young man in a cohort exposed to, infected with or recovered from COVID-19 (not recorded which). Each CDR3 is given with its conserved first and last residue. The D gene is left open where the match is weak. The size of a clone is reported for some rows only, either as once, few or many, or as a class for expanded clones.

TRBJ2-1,TRBD2,17,TRBV27,-,TGTGCCAGCAGTTCCCTACTAGCGGGAGAGAGGTTGAATGAGCAGTTCTTC,CASSSLLAGERLNEQFF
TRBJ2-1,TRBD2,19,TRBV4-1,-,TGCGCCAGCAGCCAAGATGACGGTACACTAGCGGGAGGGTTCAATGAGCAGTTCTTC,CASSQDDGTLAGGFNEQFF
TRBJ2-3,-,16,TRBV4-2,-,TGTGCCAGCAGCCCCAAGGTGGCGGGAAGCACAGATACGCAGTATTTT,CASSPKVAGSTDTQYF
TRBJ1-1,TRBD1,15,TRBV7-3,-,TGTGCCAGCAGCGCCAAGGACAGGGTGAGCACTGAAGCTTTCTTT,CASSAKDRVSTEAFF
TRBJ2-7,TRBD2,14,TRBV4-2,-,TGTGCCAGCAGCCAAGGATCCCGTCGGGAGGGGCAGTACTTC,CASSQGSRREGQYF
TRBJ2-1,-,14,TRBV6-5,-,TGTGCCAGCAGTAACAGGGGAGGCTACAATGAGCAGTTCTTC,CASSNRGGYNEQFF
TRBJ1-1,-,12,TRBV28,-,TGTGCCAGCAGTTTATATATCACTGAAGCTTTCTTT,CASSLYITEAFF
TRBJ1-3,TRBD1,14,TRBV28,-,TGTGCCAGCCTCGAGGGGGCTAAAGGAAACACCATATATTTT,CASLEGAKGNTIYF
TRBJ2-1,TRBD2,18,TRBV28,-,TGTGCCAGCAGTTTAGAGGTTTCCGCAGCGGGAGGGAAAAATGAGCAGTTCTTC,CASSLEVSAAGGKNEQFF
TRBJ2-3,-,18,TRBV1,-,TGCACCAGCACCCAAGGGACAGGGGAGCCTTCCCCCACAGATACGCAGTATTTT,CTSTQGTGEPSPTDTQYF
TRBJ1-1,TRBD1,15,TRBV11-1,-,TGTGCCAGCAGCAGTACCGACAGGGGGCAGCCTGAAGCTTTCTTT,CASSSTDRGQPEAFF
TRBJ2-3,TRBD2,16,TRBV2,-,TGTGCCAGCAGCGGACTAGGCGGGTTTAACACAGATACGCAGTATTTT,CASSGLGGFNTDTQYF
TRBJ2-4,-,11,TRBV3-1/TRBV3-2,-,TGTGCCAGCAGCCACGGAAACATTCAGTACTTC,CASSHGNIQYF
TRBJ1-5,TRBD1,14,TRBV7-8,-,TGTGCCAGCAGCTCGGACAGGGCAAATCAGCCCCAGCATTTT,CASSSDRANQPQHF
TRBJ2-7,-,24,TRBV19,-,-,CASTPSFREYDYEQYFGPLDEQYF
TRBJ2-3,TRBD2,15,TRBV5-3,-,TGTGCCAGAAGCTTGGGGCGGGAGGGCCGATATACGCAGTATTTT,CARSLGREGRYTQYF
TRBJ2-1,-,19,TRBV7-6,-,TGTGCCAGCAGCTTTTTGTCGGGTGATCTAGTGAGGGCTTACAATGAGCAGTTCTTC,CASSFLSGDLVRAYNEQFF
TRBJ1-2,TRBD1,13,TRBV7-9,-,TGTGCCAGCAGCTTCACAGGGGACTATGGCTACACCTTC,CASSFTGDYGYTF
TRBJ2-6,-,16,TRBV5-1,-,TGCGCCAGCAGCTTTGGGGAGAGCTCTGGGGCCAACGTCCTGACTTTC,CASSFGESSGANVLTF
TRBJ2-7,-,13,TRBV19,-,TGTGCCAGTAGTGTCGGACTTAACTACGAGCAGTACTTC,CASSVGLNYEQYF
TRBJ1-1,-,12,TRBV7-2,once,TGTGCTCCTACGGGGGTGAACACTGAAGCTTTCTTT,CAPTGVNTEAFF